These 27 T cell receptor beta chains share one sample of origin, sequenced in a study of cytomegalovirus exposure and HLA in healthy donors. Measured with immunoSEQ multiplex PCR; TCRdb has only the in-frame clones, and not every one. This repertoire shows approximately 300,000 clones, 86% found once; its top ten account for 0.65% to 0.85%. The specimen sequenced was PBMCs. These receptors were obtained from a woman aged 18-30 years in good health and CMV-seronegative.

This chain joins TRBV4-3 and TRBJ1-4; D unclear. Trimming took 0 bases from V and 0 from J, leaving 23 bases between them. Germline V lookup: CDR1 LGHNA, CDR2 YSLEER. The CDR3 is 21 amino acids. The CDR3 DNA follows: TGCGCCAGCAGCCAAGAGGTTTTTTATTCCCTGGGCAAAACAACTAATGAAAAACTGTTTTTT. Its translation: CASSQEVFYSLGKTTNEKLFF.

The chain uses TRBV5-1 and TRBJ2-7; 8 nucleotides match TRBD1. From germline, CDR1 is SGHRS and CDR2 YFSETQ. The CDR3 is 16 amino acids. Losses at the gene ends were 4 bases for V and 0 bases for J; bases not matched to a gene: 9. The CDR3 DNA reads TGCGCCAGCAGCCCGACCGCGACAGGGGTCTCCTACGAGCAGTACTTC. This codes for CASSPTATGVSYEQYF.

CDR3: CASSTHQTSGYEQYF. CDR3 nucleotides: TGTGCCAGCAGCACCCACCAGACTAGCGGTTACGAGCAGTACTTC. The rearrangement uses TRBV27 and TRBJ2-7, with 9 bases identical to TRBD2. Looked up from germline, CDR1 is MNHEY and CDR2 is SMNVEV (reference sequence). The CDR3 has 15 amino acids. Germline trimming cut 6 bases from V and 4 bases from J; bases unmatched to any gene: 10.

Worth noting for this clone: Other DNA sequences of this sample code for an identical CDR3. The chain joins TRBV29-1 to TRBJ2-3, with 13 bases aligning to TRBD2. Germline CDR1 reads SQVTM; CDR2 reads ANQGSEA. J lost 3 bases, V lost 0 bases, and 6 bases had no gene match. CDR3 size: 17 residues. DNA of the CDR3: TGCAGCGTTGAAGATCCCGGACTAGCGGGAGCAACAGATACGCAGTATTTT. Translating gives CSVEDPGLAGATDTQYF.

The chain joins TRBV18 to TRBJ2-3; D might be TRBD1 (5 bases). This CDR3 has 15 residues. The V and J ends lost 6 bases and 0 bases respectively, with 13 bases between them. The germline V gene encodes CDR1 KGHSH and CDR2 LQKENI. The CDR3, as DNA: TGTGCCAGCTCGCCGACAGCGACTAGCACAGATACGCAGTATTTT. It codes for CASSPTATSTDTQYF.

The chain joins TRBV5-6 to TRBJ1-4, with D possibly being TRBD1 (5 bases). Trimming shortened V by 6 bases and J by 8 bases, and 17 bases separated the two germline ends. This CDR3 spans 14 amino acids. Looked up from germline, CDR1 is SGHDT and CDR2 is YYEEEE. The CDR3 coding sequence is TGTGCCAGCACCGGGACTCCGTCACGGGAAAAACTGTTTTTT. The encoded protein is CASTGTPSREKLFF.

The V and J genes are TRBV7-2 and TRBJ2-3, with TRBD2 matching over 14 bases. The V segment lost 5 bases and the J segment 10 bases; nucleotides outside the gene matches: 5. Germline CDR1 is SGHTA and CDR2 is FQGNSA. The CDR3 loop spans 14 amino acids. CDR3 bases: TGTGCCAGCAGCCCGGGACTAGCGGGAGTCTCGCAGTATTTT. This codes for CASSPGLAGVSQYF.

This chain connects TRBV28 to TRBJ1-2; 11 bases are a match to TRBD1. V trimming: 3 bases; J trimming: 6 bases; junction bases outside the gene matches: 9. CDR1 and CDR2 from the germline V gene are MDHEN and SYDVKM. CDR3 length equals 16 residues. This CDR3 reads CASSLGPRTGGHGYTF. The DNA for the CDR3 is TGTGCCAGCAGTTTGGGACCCCGGACAGGGGGCCATGGCTACACCTTC.

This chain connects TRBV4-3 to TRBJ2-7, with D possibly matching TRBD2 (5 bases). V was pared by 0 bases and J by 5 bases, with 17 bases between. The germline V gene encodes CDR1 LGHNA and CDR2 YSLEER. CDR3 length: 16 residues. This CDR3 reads CASSQDVRPVEDEQYF. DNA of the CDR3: TGCGCCAGCAGCCAAGATGTCAGGCCAGTGGAGGACGAGCAGTACTTC.

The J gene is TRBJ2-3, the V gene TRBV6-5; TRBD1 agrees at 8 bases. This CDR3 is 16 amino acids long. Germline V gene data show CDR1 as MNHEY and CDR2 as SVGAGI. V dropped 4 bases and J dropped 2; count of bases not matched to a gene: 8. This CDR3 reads CASSSRQGPATDTQYF. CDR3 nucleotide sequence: TGTGCCAGCAGTTCCCGACAGGGGCCCGCCACAGATACGCAGTATTTT.

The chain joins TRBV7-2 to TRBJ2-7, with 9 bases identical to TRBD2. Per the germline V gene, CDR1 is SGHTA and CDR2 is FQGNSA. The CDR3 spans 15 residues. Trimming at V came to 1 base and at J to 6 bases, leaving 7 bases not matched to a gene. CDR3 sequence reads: CASSLGLAGISEQYF. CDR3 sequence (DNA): TGTGCCAGCAGCTTAGGCCTAGCGGGAATCAGCGAGCAGTACTTC.

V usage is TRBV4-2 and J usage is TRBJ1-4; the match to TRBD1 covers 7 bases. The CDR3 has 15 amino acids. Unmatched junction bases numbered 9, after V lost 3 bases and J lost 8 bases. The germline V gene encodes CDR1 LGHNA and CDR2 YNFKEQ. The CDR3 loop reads CASSHPDRAEEKLFF. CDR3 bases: TGTGCCAGCAGCCATCCTGACAGGGCGGAGGAAAAACTGTTTTTT.

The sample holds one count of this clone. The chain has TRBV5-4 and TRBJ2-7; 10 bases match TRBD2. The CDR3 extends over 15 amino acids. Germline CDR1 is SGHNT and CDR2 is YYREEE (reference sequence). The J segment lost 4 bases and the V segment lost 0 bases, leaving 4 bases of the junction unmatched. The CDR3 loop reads CASSLVTSGTYEQYF. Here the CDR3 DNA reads TGTGCCAGCAGCTTGGTCACTAGCGGGACGTACGAGCAGTACTTC.

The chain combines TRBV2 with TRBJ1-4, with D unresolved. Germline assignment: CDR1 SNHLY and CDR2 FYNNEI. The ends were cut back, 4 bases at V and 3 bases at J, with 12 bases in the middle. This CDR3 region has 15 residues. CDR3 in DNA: TGTGCCAGCAGTGTTGGGAGGGAACCTAATGAAAAACTGTTTTTT. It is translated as CASSVGREPNEKLFF.

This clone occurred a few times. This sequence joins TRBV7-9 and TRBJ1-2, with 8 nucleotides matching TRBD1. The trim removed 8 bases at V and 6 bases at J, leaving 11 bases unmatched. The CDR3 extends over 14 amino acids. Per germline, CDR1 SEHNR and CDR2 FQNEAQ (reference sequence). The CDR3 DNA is TGTGCCAGCTTCGCAGGGGGCGGAATGGATGGCTACACCTTC. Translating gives CASFAGGGMDGYTF.

The CDR3 protein is CASSPHLPSSGRAYEQYF. CDR3 in DNA: TGCGCCAGCAGCCCACACTTGCCATCTAGCGGGAGGGCTTACGAGCAGTACTTC. The V and J genes are TRBV5-1 and TRBJ2-7; 12 bases map to TRBD2. This CDR3 spans 18 amino acids. V shed 4 bases, J shed 4 bases, and the junction held 15 bases outside the gene matches. Germline lookup yields CDR1 SGHRS and CDR2 YFSETQ.

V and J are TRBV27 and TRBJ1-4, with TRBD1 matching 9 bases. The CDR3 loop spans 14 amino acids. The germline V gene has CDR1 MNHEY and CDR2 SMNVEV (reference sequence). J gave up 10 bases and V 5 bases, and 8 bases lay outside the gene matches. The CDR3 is CASSPGTGWGKLFF. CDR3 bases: TGTGCCAGCAGTCCCGGGACAGGGTGGGGAAAACTGTTTTTT. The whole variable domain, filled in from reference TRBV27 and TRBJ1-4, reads EAQVTQNPRYLITVTGKKLTVTCSQNMNHEYMSWYRQDPGLGLRQIYYSMNVEVTDKGDVPEGYKVSRKEKRNFPLILESPSPNQTSLYFCASSPGTGWGKLFFGSGTQLSVL.

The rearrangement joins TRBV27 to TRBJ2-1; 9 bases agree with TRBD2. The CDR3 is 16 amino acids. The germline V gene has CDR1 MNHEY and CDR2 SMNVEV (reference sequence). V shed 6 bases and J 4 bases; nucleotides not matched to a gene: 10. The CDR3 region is CASRTGTSGYYNEQFF. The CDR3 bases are TGTGCCAGCAGGACAGGCACTAGCGGGTATTACAATGAGCAGTTCTTC.

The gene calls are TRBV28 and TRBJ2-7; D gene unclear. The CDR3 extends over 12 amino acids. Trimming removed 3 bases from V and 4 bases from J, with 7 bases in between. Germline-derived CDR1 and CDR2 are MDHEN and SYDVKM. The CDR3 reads CASSLAMYEQYF. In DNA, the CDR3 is TGTGCCAGCAGTTTGGCCATGTACGAGCAGTACTTC.

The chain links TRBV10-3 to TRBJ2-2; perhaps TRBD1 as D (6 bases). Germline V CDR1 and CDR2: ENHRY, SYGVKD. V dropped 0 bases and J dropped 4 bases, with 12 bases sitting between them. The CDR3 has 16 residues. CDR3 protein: CAISESRGGGTGELFF. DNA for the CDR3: TGTGCCATCAGTGAGTCGCGAGGGGGTGGCACCGGGGAGCTGTTTTTT.

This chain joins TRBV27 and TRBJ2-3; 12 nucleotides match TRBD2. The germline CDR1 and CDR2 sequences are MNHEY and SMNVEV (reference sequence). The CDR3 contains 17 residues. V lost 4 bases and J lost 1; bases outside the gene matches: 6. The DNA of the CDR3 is TGTGCCAGCAGTTCTTACTCTAGCGGGAGGGGCACAGATACGCAGTATTTT. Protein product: CASSSYSSGRGTDTQYF.

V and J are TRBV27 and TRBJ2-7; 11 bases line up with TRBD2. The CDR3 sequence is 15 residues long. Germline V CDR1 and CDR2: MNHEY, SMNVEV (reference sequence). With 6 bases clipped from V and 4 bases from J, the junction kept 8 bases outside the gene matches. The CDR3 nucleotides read TGTGCCAGCAGACTTAGCGGGAGGGCCAGATACGAGCAGTACTTC. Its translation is CASRLSGRARYEQYF.

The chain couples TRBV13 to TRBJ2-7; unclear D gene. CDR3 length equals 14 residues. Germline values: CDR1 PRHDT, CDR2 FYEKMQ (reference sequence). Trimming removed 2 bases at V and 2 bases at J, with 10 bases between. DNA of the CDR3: TGTGCCAGCAGCTTAACGGTCTCGCCCTACGAGCAGTACTTC. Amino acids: CASSLTVSPYEQYF. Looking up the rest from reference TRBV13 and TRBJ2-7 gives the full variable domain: AAGVIQSPRHLIKEKRETATLKCYPIPRHDTVYWYQQGPGQDPQFLISFYEKMQSDKGSIPDRFSAQQFSDYHSELNMSSLELGDSALYFCASSLTVSPYEQYFGPGTRLTVT.

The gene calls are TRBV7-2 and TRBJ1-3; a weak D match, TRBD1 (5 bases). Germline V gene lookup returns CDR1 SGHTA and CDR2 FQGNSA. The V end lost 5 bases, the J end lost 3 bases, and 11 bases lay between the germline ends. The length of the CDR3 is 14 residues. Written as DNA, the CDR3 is TGTGCCAGCAGCGAGAACGGGGGTGGAAACACCATATATTTT. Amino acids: CASSENGGGNTIYF.

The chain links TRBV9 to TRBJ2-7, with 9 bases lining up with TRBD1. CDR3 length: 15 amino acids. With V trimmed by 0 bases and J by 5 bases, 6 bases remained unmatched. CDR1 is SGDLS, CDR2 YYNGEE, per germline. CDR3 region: CASSVAGGQGNEQYF. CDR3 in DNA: TGTGCCAGCAGCGTAGCTGGGGGACAGGGTAACGAGCAGTACTTC. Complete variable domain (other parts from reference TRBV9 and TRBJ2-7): DSGVTQTPKHLITATGQRVTLRCSPRSGDLSVYWYQQSLDQGLQFLIQYYNGEERAKGNILERFSAQQFPDLHSELNLSSLELGDSALYFCASSVAGGQGNEQYFGPGTRLTVT.

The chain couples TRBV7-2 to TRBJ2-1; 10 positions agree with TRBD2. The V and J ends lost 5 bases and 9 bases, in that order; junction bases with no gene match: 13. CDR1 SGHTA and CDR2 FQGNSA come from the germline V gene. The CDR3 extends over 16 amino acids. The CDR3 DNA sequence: TGTGCCAGCAGCCCATCTAGCGGGAGATCAGTTCGTGAGCAGTTCTTC. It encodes CASSPSSGRSVREQFF.

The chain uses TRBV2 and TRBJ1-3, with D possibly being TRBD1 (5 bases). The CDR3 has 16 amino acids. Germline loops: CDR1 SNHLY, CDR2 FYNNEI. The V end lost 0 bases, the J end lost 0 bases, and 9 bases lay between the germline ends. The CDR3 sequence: CASSEASGGSGNTIYF. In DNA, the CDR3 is TGTGCCAGCAGTGAAGCCTCCGGGGGCTCTGGAAACACCATATATTTT.